Shown below are 12 T cell receptor beta chains from a single sample sequenced in a study of blood T cell repertoires in COVID-19. TCRdb's copy holds only in-frame clones and misses some; the assay was immunoSEQ multiplex PCR. The repertoire holds about 250,000 clones, with roughly 80% as singletons. Sequencing was performed on peripheral blood. The receptor set was obtained from a man at least 80 years old with acute or convalescent COVID-19.

The chain joins TRBV7-9 to TRBJ2-7; tentative D call: TRBD2 (5 bases). Per the germline V gene, CDR1 is SEHNR and CDR2 is FQNEAQ (reference sequence). Between the trimmed V and J ends, which lost 4 bases and 5 bases, there was a span of 9 bases. The CDR3 spans 12 residues. The CDR3 nucleotides read TGTGCCAGCAGCTCACTAGGCGACGAGCAGTACTTC. Translated, it gives CASSSLGDEQYF.

Only a few counts were recorded for this clone. V usage is TRBV18 and J usage is TRBJ2-7; a possible D gene is TRBD1 (5 bases). The CDR3 totals 13 residues. Germline CDR1 and CDR2: KGHSH and LQKENI. The V end lost 4 bases, the J end lost 6 bases, and 13 bases lay between the germline ends. This CDR3 reads CASSQRERGEQYF. The CDR3 DNA follows: TGTGCCAGCTCACAAAGGGAAAGGGGCGAGCAGTACTTC.

This sequence joins TRBV7-9 and TRBJ1-2, with D maybe TRBD1 (5 bases). V lost 5 bases, J lost 5 bases, and 15 bases lay in between. Germline values: CDR1 SEHNR, CDR2 FQNEAQ (reference sequence). The CDR3 covers 14 residues. CDR3 DNA: TGTGCCAGCAGCCCAAAGGGCCCAGGGTATGGCTACACCTTC. Translation gives CASSPKGPGYGYTF. The whole variable domain, remainder taken from reference TRBV7-9 and TRBJ1-2, is DTGVSQNPRHKITKRGQNVTFRCDPISEHNRLYWYRQTLGQGPEFLTYFQNEAQLEKSRLLSDRFSAERPKGSFSTLEIQRTEQGDSAMYLCASSPKGPGYGYTFGSGTRLTVV.

This chain uses TRBV6-6 with TRBJ1-5; 9 nucleotides align to TRBD1. The CDR3 totals 16 residues. Per the germline V gene, CDR1 is MNHNY and CDR2 is SVGAGI (reference sequence). Germline trimming cut 6 bases from V and 2 bases from J; bases unmatched to any gene: 8. As DNA, the CDR3 is TGTGCCAGCAGAACCGGGACAGGGCAGGGCAATCAGCCCCAGCATTTT. Translation gives CASRTGTGQGNQPQHF.

This clone was recorded a few times. This sequence joins TRBV5-1 and TRBJ2-6; possible D gene TRBD2, 6 bases. This CDR3 has 15 amino acids. Germline CDR1 is SGHRS and CDR2 is YFSETQ. Trimming shortened V by 4 bases and J by 1 base, and 9 bases separated the two germline ends. CDR3 sequence (DNA): TGCGCCAGCAGCGGAGGGGCGTCTGGGGCCAACGTCCTGACTTTC. It translates to CASSGGASGANVLTF. Looking up the rest from reference TRBV5-1 and TRBJ2-6 gives the full variable domain: KAGVTQTPRYLIKTRGQQVTLSCSPISGHRSVSWYQQTPGQGLQFLFEYFSETQRNKGNFPGRFSGRQFSNSRSEMNVSTLELGDSALYLCASSGGASGANVLTFGAGSRLTVL.

The chain uses TRBV5-5 and TRBJ1-1; D might be TRBD1 (6 bases). Trimming removed 7 bases at V and 7 bases at J, with 14 bases between. Germline CDR1 SGHKS, CDR2 YYEKEE (reference sequence). This CDR3 is built from 12 residues. In nucleotides, the CDR3 is TGTGCCAGCGCCGGACAGTTCATTGAAGCTTTCTTT. Its protein product is CASAGQFIEAFF.

This rearrangement joins TRBV6-1 to TRBJ1-2; the match to TRBD1 covers 7 bases. The CDR3 covers 13 residues. The germline CDR1 and CDR2 sequences are MNHNS and SASEGT. J was trimmed by 1 base and V by 6 bases; bases with no gene match: 2. CDR3 bases: TGTGCCAGCAGAAGGGACAGTAACTATGGCTACACCTTC. The encoded protein is CASRRDSNYGYTF.

This chain links TRBV24-1 with TRBJ2-7; TRBD1 agrees at 8 bases. V trimming: 5 bases; J trimming: 5 bases; junction bases outside the gene matches: 10. The CDR3 runs to 15 residues. Germline V gene lookup returns CDR1 KGHDR and CDR2 SFDVKD. CDR3 bases: TGTGCCACCAGTGGCCGGACAGGGTATGGGAACGAGCAGTACTTC. As protein: CATSGRTGYGNEQYF.

A few counts support this clone. This chain uses TRBV2 with TRBJ1-1, with 9 bases that match TRBD1. The CDR3 has 13 residues. J lost 7 bases, V lost 7 bases, and 7 bases had no gene match. Germline V gives CDR1 SNHLY, CDR2 FYNNEI. CDR3 sequence: CASIRDRDIEAFF. The CDR3, as DNA: TGTGCCAGCATCCGGGACAGGGACATTGAAGCTTTCTTT.

This clone was seen only a few times. The chain uses TRBV5-1 and TRBJ1-1; the D is unclear. The CDR3 is made up of 15 amino acids. V was trimmed by 0 bases and J by 7 bases, leaving 16 bases between them. Germline V gene lookup returns CDR1 SGHRS and CDR2 YFSETQ. The CDR3 reads CASSLEPGGSVEAFF. CDR3 in DNA: TGCGCCAGCAGCTTGGAACCGGGAGGGTCGGTTGAAGCTTTCTTT.

The genes are TRBV19 and TRBJ2-6; TRBD2 is a possible D gene (7 bases). The germline V and J ends were trimmed by 4 bases and 4 bases, with 20 bases remaining between them. CDR3 size: 18 residues. Germline CDR1 LNHDA, CDR2 SQIVND (reference sequence). The CDR3 region is CASSTRLGRGSGANVLTF. In DNA, the CDR3 is TGTGCCAGTAGTACAAGACTAGGGAGGGGGTCAGGGGCCAACGTCCTGACTTTC.

The chain combines TRBV6-6 with TRBJ1-1; a weak D match, TRBD1 (5 bases). V lost 5 bases to trimming and J lost 6 bases, with 16 bases between them. This CDR3 spans 14 amino acids. CDR1 and CDR2 (germline): MNHNY, SVGAGI (reference sequence). The CDR3 DNA reads as TGTGCCAGCAGTCCTTTCGGGGGAAGGGCTGAAGCTTTCTTT. Protein: CASSPFGGRAEAFF.